This TCR beta chain was sequenced for a study of cytomegalovirus exposure and HLA in healthy donors. Findings and caveats of the study: Listed as cytomegalovirus-associated were around 160 TCR beta chains.

To note about this clone: Its antigen is not known.

The germline V gene encodes CDR1 LNHNV and CDR2 YYDKDF (reference sequence). Trimming took off 1 base at V and 3 bases at J, with 15 bases between the two ends. This CDR3 region has 16 residues. Amplification used 60 Vbeta primers and 13 Jbeta primers. The repertoire was sequenced with immunoSEQ multiplex PCR; TCRdb's copy has only in-frame clones and lacks some. The sample has approximately 150,000 clones, around 67% seen once. V is TRBV15 and J is TRBJ2-5; a weak D match, TRBD2 (5 bases). This receptor was taken from a woman under 30 in good health and CMV-seronegative. Sequencing used PBMCs. The CDR3 sequence: CATSRARWLREETQYF. The CDR3 nucleotides read TGTGCCACCAGCAGAGCTCGGTGGCTGAGGGAAGAGACCCAGTACTTC.